Below, 26 T cell receptor beta chains from the same sample are listed, as sequenced in a study of blood T cell repertoires in COVID-19. This table comes from immunoSEQ multiplex PCR, and its TCRdb copy is limited to in-frame clones, with some not included. Here the sample spans 46,000 or so clones, approximately 87% being singletons. The sequencing sample was made of peripheral blood. These receptor sequences come from a human donor in a cohort sampled during active COVID-19.

V is TRBV7-8 and J is TRBJ1-4, with 8 bases lining up with TRBD1. The CDR3 loop spans 15 amino acids. With V trimmed by 4 bases and J by 7 bases, 8 bases remained unmatched. The V gene's germline CDR1 is SGHVS and CDR2 FQNEAQ. The CDR3 spells CASSSGQGDGEKLFF. CDR3 coding DNA: TGTGCCAGCAGCTCTGGACAGGGAGATGGTGAAAAACTGTTTTTT.

The chain recombines TRBV5-1 with TRBJ1-5, with 8 positions matching TRBD1. Germline CDR1 is SGHRS and CDR2 is YFSETQ. V was clipped by 2 bases and J by 2 bases; unmatched bases: 3. The CDR3 sequence is 15 residues long. DNA of the CDR3: TGCGCCAGCAGCTTAGGACAGGGAGGCAATCAGCCCCAGCATTTT. It specifies CASSLGQGGNQPQHF. The whole variable domain, remainder taken from reference TRBV5-1 and TRBJ1-5, is KAGVTQTPRYLIKTRGQQVTLSCSPISGHRSVSWYQQTPGQGLQFLFEYFSETQRNKGNFPGRFSGRQFSNSRSEMNVSTLELGDSALYLCASSLGQGGNQPQHFGDGTRLSIL.

The chain couples TRBV5-4 to TRBJ2-3; D not resolved. Germline V CDR1 and CDR2: SGHNT, YYREEE (reference sequence). Between the trimmed V and J ends, which lost 0 bases and 2 bases, there was a span of 7 bases. This CDR3 region has 14 residues. In nucleotides, the CDR3 is TGTGCCAGCAGCTTGGGTAGCATCACAGATACGCAGTATTTT. Translated: CASSLGSITDTQYF.

The J gene is TRBJ2-7, the V gene TRBV19; 7 bases line up with TRBD1. This CDR3 spans 14 amino acids. Germline CDR1 reads LNHDA; CDR2 reads SQIVND (reference sequence). Trimming removed 8 bases from V and 7 bases from J; junction bases left unmatched: 14. CDR3 nucleotides: TGTGCCAGTCAACAGGGGCCCAGAGTCGGGGAGCAGTACTTC. Translating gives CASQQGPRVGEQYF.

This chain links TRBV7-7 with TRBJ2-5; 8 bases agree with TRBD1. V lost 8 bases to trimming and J lost 1 base; unmatched junction nucleotides: 6. CDR1 is SSHAT and CDR2 is FNYEAQ in the germline V gene (reference sequence). The CDR3 has 14 amino acids. The CDR3 DNA follows: TGTGCCAGCGGTTCCGGGACAGGCCAAGAGACCCAGTACTTC. Protein sequence: CASGSGTGQETQYF.

The gene calls are TRBV5-4 and TRBJ2-5; 10 bases are shared with TRBD2. Germline loops: CDR1 SGHNT, CDR2 YYREEE (reference sequence). CDR3 length: 17 amino acids. J gave up 3 bases and V 4 bases, and 12 bases lay outside the gene matches. CDR3 in amino acids: CASSPHPAGGEKETQYF. CDR3 DNA: TGTGCCAGCAGCCCCCATCCAGCGGGGGGGGAAAAAGAGACCCAGTACTTC. Full variable domain (missing parts from reference TRBV5-4 and TRBJ2-5): ETGVTQSPTHLIKTRGQQVTLRCSSQSGHNTVSWYQQALGQGPQFIFQYYREEENGRGNFPPRFSGLQFPNYSSELNVNALELDDSALYLCASSPHPAGGEKETQYFGPGTRLLVL.

The V gene is TRBV6-6, the J gene TRBJ1-1; TRBD1 might be the D (6 bases). Between the trimmed V and J ends, which lost 2 bases and 2 bases, there was a span of 12 bases. This CDR3 is built from 15 residues. Germline V lookup: CDR1 MNHNY, CDR2 SVGAGI (reference sequence). This chain's CDR3 is CASSYAGVGNTEAFF. CDR3 bases: TGTGCCAGCAGTTACGCAGGGGTCGGAAACACTGAAGCTTTCTTT.

The chain carries TRBV27 and TRBJ1-4; 7 bases line up with TRBD1. V gave up 3 bases and J gave up 0 bases; unmatched junction bases: 10. The germline V gene encodes CDR1 MNHEY and CDR2 SMNVEV (reference sequence). The CDR3 has 18 residues. The CDR3 loop is CASSFHRDSRATNEKLFF. CDR3 bases: TGTGCCAGCAGTTTTCACAGGGACAGTCGTGCAACTAATGAAAAACTGTTTTTT.

The chain recombines TRBV2 with TRBJ1-6, with a tentative D call TRBD1 (5 bases). V lost 4 bases to trimming and J lost 10 bases, with 11 bases between them. The CDR3 has 13 residues. Looked up from germline, CDR1 is SNHLY and CDR2 is FYNNEI. The CDR3 DNA reads TGTGCCAGCAGTGTAGGGGTCGGGTCACCCCTCCACTTT. The encoded protein is CASSVGVGSPLHF.

The rearrangement links TRBV28 to TRBJ2-2; 8 bases are shared with TRBD1. The CDR3 is 15 amino acids. Germline CDR1 is MDHEN and CDR2 is SYDVKM. Trimming took 6 bases from V and 7 from J; bases not matched to a gene: 10. CDR3 sequence (DNA): TGTGCCAGCAGAGACGACAGGGGCGCTCTCGGGGAGCTGTTTTTT. This encodes CASRDDRGALGELFF. Full variable domain (outside the CDR3, taken from reference TRBV28 and TRBJ2-2): DVKVTQSSRYLVKRTGEKVFLECVQDMDHENMFWYRQDPGLGLRLIYFSYDVKMKEKGDIPEGYSVSREKKERFSLILESASTNQTSMYLCASRDDRGALGELFFGEGSRLTVL.

The genes are TRBV6-6 and TRBJ2-1; TRBD1 agrees at 8 bases. V shed 5 bases, J shed 6 bases, and the junction held 3 bases outside the gene matches. This CDR3 is 13 amino acids long. In germline, CDR1 is MNHNY, CDR2 SVGAGI (reference sequence). The CDR3 sequence is CASSLDRVNEQFF. Written as DNA, the CDR3 is TGTGCCAGCAGTCTGGACAGGGTCAATGAGCAGTTCTTC.

The chain recombines TRBV3-1 (or the pseudogene TRBV3-2) with TRBJ1-1, with 10 positions matching TRBD1. The V gene's germline CDR1 is LGHDT and CDR2 YNNKEL (reference sequence). The CDR3 consists of 16 residues. Trimming cost V 1 base and J 4 bases; bases outside gene matches: 6. This CDR3 reads CASSQGTTGGFTEAFF. CDR3 DNA sequence: TGTGCCAGCAGCCAAGGGACGACAGGGGGCTTCACTGAAGCTTTCTTT.

The chain joins TRBV9 to TRBJ2-5; D is perhaps TRBD1 (6 bases). CDR3 size: 16 residues. Trimming pared 3 bases from V and 4 bases from J, leaving 19 bases between. Germline-derived CDR1 and CDR2 are SGDLS and YYNGEE. The CDR3 DNA is TGTGCCAGCAGCGGACCCCTACAGGGATCGGGAGAGACCCAGTACTTC. It specifies CASSGPLQGSGETQYF.

The genes are TRBV2 and TRBJ1-6; D is unresolved. The CDR3 totals 11 residues. The V gene's germline CDR1 is SNHLY and CDR2 FYNNEI. Between the trimmed V and J ends, which lost 5 bases and 14 bases, there was a span of 10 bases. Here the CDR3 DNA reads TGTGCCAGCAGTCCAAAAAATTCCCTCCACTTT. Translated, it gives CASSPKNSLHF. Filled out from reference TRBV2 and TRBJ1-6, the complete variable domain reads EPEVTQTPSHQVTQMGQEVILRCVPISNHLYFYWYRQILGQKVEFLVSFYNNEISEKSEIFDDQFSVERPDGSNFTLKIRSTKLEDSAMYFCASSPKNSLHFGNGTRLTVT.

The chain uses TRBV2 and TRBJ1-5; D remains ambiguous. CDR1 and CDR2 (germline): SNHLY, FYNNEI. The CDR3 has 16 residues. Trimming cost V 6 bases and J 3 bases, with 18 bases left between them. CDR3 amino acids: CASRSPGDYDNQPQHF. CDR3 sequence (DNA): TGTGCCAGCAGGTCCCCCGGGGATTATGACAATCAGCCCCAGCATTTT.

The chain links TRBV4-3 to TRBJ2-7; 7 bases map to TRBD1. The V and J ends lost 4 bases and 0 bases, in that order; junction bases with no gene match: 6. Germline V lookup: CDR1 LGHNA, CDR2 YSLEER. The CDR3 is 15 amino acids. CDR3 nucleotide sequence: TGCGCCAGCAGCCCGGGACAGAGGAGCTCCTACGAGCAGTACTTC. Its protein is CASSPGQRSSYEQYF.

The chain joins TRBV7-6 to TRBJ1-1; perhaps TRBD1 as D (5 bases). Germline assignment: CDR1 SGHVS and CDR2 FNYEAQ. The V and J ends lost 1 base and 2 bases respectively, with 14 bases between them. The CDR3 consists of 16 residues. CDR3 coding DNA: TGTGCCAGCAGCTTAGGGGGCGAATCCTACAACACTGAAGCTTTCTTT. It is translated as CASSLGGESYNTEAFF.

The chain employs TRBV29-1 and TRBJ1-2; D may be TRBD1 (6 bases). Trimming shortened V by 6 bases and J by 1 base, and 15 bases separated the two germline ends. Germline V gene sequence: CDR1 SQVTM, CDR2 ANQGSEA. The CDR3 runs to 14 residues. CDR3: CSVGLDSYNYGYTF. Here the CDR3 DNA reads TGCAGCGTGGGATTGGACAGTTATAACTATGGCTACACCTTC.

The chain has TRBV7-2 and TRBJ1-4; TRBD1 matches 7 bases. Losses at the gene ends were 5 bases for V and 8 bases for J; bases not matched to a gene: 11. This CDR3 region has 15 residues. Per the germline V gene, CDR1 is SGHTA and CDR2 is FQGNSA. The CDR3 nucleotides read TGTGCCAGCAGCCCAGAGGTCAGGGGGTTCGAAAAACTGTTTTTT. This gives the protein CASSPEVRGFEKLFF. The whole variable domain, filled in from reference TRBV7-2 and TRBJ1-4, reads GAGVSQSPSNKVTEKGKDVELRCDPISGHTALYWYRQSLGQGLEFLIYFQGNSAPDKSGLPSDRFSAERTGGSVSTLTIQRTQQEDSAVYLCASSPEVRGFEKLFFGSGTQLSVL.

This chain links TRBV5-4 with TRBJ1-2, with D uncertain. CDR3 length: 15 amino acids. Per germline, CDR1 SGHNT and CDR2 YYREEE (reference sequence). V gave up 1 base and J gave up 0 bases, with 10 bases separating them. The CDR3 is CASSLIREPNYGYTF. CDR3 sequence (DNA): TGTGCCAGCAGCTTGATCCGCGAACCTAACTATGGCTACACCTTC.

The gene calls are TRBV6-2 or TRBV6-3 and TRBJ1-6; no clear D. CDR1 and CDR2 (germline): MNHEY, SVGEGT. Trimming stripped 3 bases from V and 4 bases from J, with 13 bases between. The CDR3 loop spans 16 amino acids. The CDR3 nucleotides are TGTGCCAGCAGTTATCGGTGGAGCCTATATAATTCACCCCTCCACTTT. This gives the protein CASSYRWSLYNSPLHF.

The V gene is TRBV3-1 (or the pseudogene TRBV3-2), the J gene TRBJ2-7, with 7 positions matching TRBD1. CDR3 length: 12 residues. Germline CDR1 and CDR2: LGHDT and YNNKEL (reference sequence). V was clipped by 1 base and J by 7 bases; unmatched bases: 1. The CDR3 nucleotides are TGTGCCAGCAGCCAAGCGGACAGGGAGCAGTACTTC. Amino acids: CASSQADREQYF.

This clone is medium-sized (0.01 to 0.1%) within its sample. The rearrangement links TRBV28 to TRBJ1-2; 9 positions agree with TRBD1. This CDR3 is built from 17 residues. The J segment lost 8 bases and the V segment lost 5 bases, leaving 18 bases of the junction unmatched. Per the germline V gene, CDR1 is MDHEN and CDR2 is SYDVKM. The CDR3 DNA sequence: TGTGCCAGCAGTACAGAACAGGGGGCGCTTGGTATTCAAGGCTACACCTTC. It is translated as CASSTEQGALGIQGYTF.

This rearrangement joins TRBV11-2 to TRBJ2-7; TRBD2 matches 8 bases. Looked up from germline, CDR1 is SGHAT and CDR2 is FQNNGV. The junction had 9 bases not matched to a gene; V was cut back by 5 bases and J by 0 bases. The CDR3 extends over 16 amino acids. CDR3 nucleotides: TGTGCCAGCAGCCCATCCCGGGGGGGGGACTCCTACGAGCAGTACTTC. Encoded protein: CASSPSRGGDSYEQYF.

The rearrangement links TRBV5-1 to TRBJ1-2; D gene unclear. Per germline, CDR1 SGHRS and CDR2 YFSETQ. CDR3 length: 14 residues. Trimming shortened V by 4 bases and J by 3 bases, and 13 bases separated the two germline ends. The CDR3 loop is CASSPIGGDYGYTF. The DNA of the CDR3 is TGCGCCAGCAGCCCGATAGGAGGTGACTATGGCTACACCTTC.

The chain employs TRBV30 and TRBJ2-7; TRBD1 might be the D (5 bases). Germline CDR1 is GTSNPN and CDR2 is SVGIG (reference sequence). The CDR3 is made up of 11 amino acids. V lost 0 bases and J lost 10, with 10 bases in between. The CDR3 region has the DNA TGTGCCTGGAGTGTCACAGGCCCCCAGTACTTC. Its protein is CAWSVTGPQYF.